The T cell receptor (beta chain) described here comes from a study of blood T cell repertoires in COVID-19. A single count supports this clone. V was trimmed by 6 bases and J by 4 bases, leaving 9 bases between them. The length of the CDR3 is 12 residues. Authors' processing steps: Nucleated cell counts were estimated from reference gene primer amplification. The assay was immunoSEQ multiplex PCR, and TCRdb's table has in-frame clones only and misses some. D and trimming were read from the DNA, whereas the V and J calls and clone size are those reported in that table. This table holds some 360,000 clones, around 87% found once.

The receptor comes from a woman aged 55-70 years with COVID-19, enrolled during active disease. The sample was peripheral blood. The chain combines TRBV12-3 or TRBV12-4 with TRBJ1-2; D call uncertain. The CDR3 sequence: CASSPGGYGYTF. In DNA, the CDR3 is TGTGCCAGCAGCCCGGGAGGCTATGGCTACACCTTC.